This section outlines one T cell receptor beta chain sequence together with its context. Its antigen is currently unknown. The data were produced by immunoSEQ multiplex PCR, yet TCRdb's version contains in-frame clones alone and is incomplete. The table includes about 85,000 clones, approximately 90% detected once. The sample originates from a study of graft-versus-host responses after intestinal transplantation. About the study: All recipients got anti-thymocyte globulin induction, then tacrolimus and steroids for 2 to 3 years. Overall study results and limits: Early declines in HvG clones that occurred post-transplant were associated with peak circulating GvH clone levels. Individuals who had graft-donor T cell macrochimerism had allografts that showed high graft-versus-host to host-versus-graft clonal ratios. The marrow of recipients harbored GvH clones, and ileum or blood showed some of them first.

This CDR3 is 14 amino acids long. The J segment lost 6 bases and the V segment lost 6 bases, leaving 6 bases of the junction unmatched. CDR1 MGHRA and CDR2 YSYEKL come from the germline V gene. Here the sequenced sample was unstimulated CD8+ T cells sorted from spleen or lymph node cells, taken before transplant. This clonotype originated in a human donor who was the organ donor for an intestinal transplant. This chain links TRBV4-1 with TRBJ2-1; 9 bases match TRBD2. The CDR3 region is CASRGLAGSNEQFF. Written as DNA, the CDR3 is TGCGCCAGCAGGGGGCTAGCGGGAAGCAATGAGCAGTTCTTC.